The clone carrying this T cell receptor (beta chain) has only a few counts. No antigen is known for it. This record belongs to a study of cytomegalovirus exposure and HLA in healthy donors. On the study more broadly: Some 85 million unique TCRs, all from HLA-typed donors, were included in an early release of the data.

The CDR3 is 17 amino acids. Germline loops: CDR1 SGHKS, CDR2 YYEKEE (reference sequence). V was clipped by 4 bases and J by 5 bases; unmatched bases: 12. Regarding the study as a whole: Most TCR sequences showed up rarely, but some public TCRs showed up in many donors.

Both 60 Vbeta primers and 13 Jbeta primers went into the PCR. TCRdb keeps only in-frame clones here, not all; method: immunoSEQ multiplex PCR. The repertoire holds under 150,000 clones, with around four fifths as singletons. The chain is built from TRBV5-5 and TRBJ2-3, with 11 bases lining up with TRBD2. The receptor was derived from a middle-aged woman in good health and CMV-seronegative. The sequenced material came from PBMCs. CDR3 nucleotides: TGTGCCAGCAGCCCGGGGGGGACTAGCGGAAGCCTAGATACGCAGTATTTT. Translating it yields CASSPGGTSGSLDTQYF.